This T cell receptor beta chain was observed in a study of tumor-infiltrating lymphocytes in primary liver carcinoma. On the study more broadly: Cases comprised patients with primary liver carcinoma who received surgical resection.

This clonotype came up many times. What it binds is not known. The study, taken as a whole, reports: Blood trailed tumors significantly in top-250-clone fraction (p = 0.039).

Blood RNA was derived from unsorted whole blood, and germline DNA was extracted too. cDNA specific to TCR beta was made from roughly 500 ng of total RNA, with a constant-region primer employed for priming. Libraries for TCR beta were built through three nested multiplex PCR rounds, which together made up a slightly modified ARM-PCR procedure. TRBV1-TRBV30 forward primers paired with a C-beta reverse primer were used in the first two PCR rounds, which ran approximately 11 cycles each. From the multiplex PCR reads, TCRdb called clonotypes with MiXCR, one entry per CDR3 protein. The sample has more than 150,000 distinct CDR3 sequences; approximately 60% are singletons. Germline loops: CDR1 SGHAT, CDR2 FQNNGV. The CDR3 length is 15 residues. Trimming removed 5 bases from V and 4 bases from J, with 15 bases in between.

This clonotype was obtained from a man aged 40-55 years with primary liver carcinoma and hepatitis B virus infection. What was sequenced was peripheral blood. The gene calls are TRBV11-2 and TRBJ2-1, with D possibly TRBD2 on 5 matching bases. The CDR3 is CASSPNSGTYNEQFF. CDR3 nucleotide sequence: TGTGCCAGCAGCCCCAACAGCGGAACTTACAATGAGCAGTTCTTC.